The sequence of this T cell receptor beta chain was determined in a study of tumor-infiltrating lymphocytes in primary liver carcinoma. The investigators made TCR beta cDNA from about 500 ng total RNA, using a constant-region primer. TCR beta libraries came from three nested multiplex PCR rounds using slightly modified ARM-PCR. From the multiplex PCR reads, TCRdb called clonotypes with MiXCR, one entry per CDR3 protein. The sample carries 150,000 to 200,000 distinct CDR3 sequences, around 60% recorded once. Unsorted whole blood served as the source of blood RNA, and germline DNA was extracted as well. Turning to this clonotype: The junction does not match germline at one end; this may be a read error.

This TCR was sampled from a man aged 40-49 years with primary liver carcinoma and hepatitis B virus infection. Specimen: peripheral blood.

In DNA, the CDR3 is TGTGCCAGCAGCCAAGACGTTTGGCTAGCGGGGTACAATGAACAGTTCTTC. Encoded protein: CASSQDVWLAGYNEQFF. This chain links TRBV14 with TRBJ2-1, with 9 bases that match TRBD2. This CDR3 contains 17 residues. Germline values: CDR1 SGHDN, CDR2 FVKESK.